Listed below are T cell receptor beta chains from one sample, sequenced in a study of Ad26.COV2.S vaccination and SARS-CoV-2 variants. TCRdb's table, derived via immunoSEQ multiplex PCR, lists solely in-frame clones and lacks some. The profile shows about 350,000 clones, around nine tenths of them singletons. The material was peripheral blood, obtained in a trial of Ad26.COV2.S vaccine versus placebo. Every receptor here comes from a person between 18 and 65 years old who received the Ad26.COV2.S COVID-19 vaccine or a placebo. Each CDR3 is given with its conserved first and last residue. D genes are given only for firm matches. Not all rows give a size; the values are once, few, many and, for expanded clones, a class.

j_call	clone_size	d_call	v_call	cdr3_aa	cdr3_nt
TRBJ1-3	-	-	TRBV5-4	CASSSYRDGNTIYF	TGTGCCAGCAGTTCCTACAGGGATGGAAACACCATATATTTT
TRBJ2-2	-	TRBD1	TRBV27	CASSYGDRVNTGELFF	TGTGCCAGCAGTTACGGCGACAGGGTGAACACCGGGGAGCTGTTTTTT
TRBJ2-7	-	-	TRBV6-2/TRBV6-3	CASSRGGDGPGLYEQYF	TGTGCCAGCAGTAGAGGTGGTGACGGCCCAGGCCTCTACGAGCAGTACTTC
TRBJ2-2	-	-	TRBV7-2	CASSAGSGELFF	TGTGCCAGCAGCGCAGGGTCCGGGGAGCTGTTTTTT
TRBJ2-1	once	TRBD1	TRBV9	CASSSTGDNEQFF	TGTGCCAGCAGCTCAACAGGGGATAATGAGCAGTTCTTC
TRBJ2-3	-	-	TRBV7-3	CASSLTRVSTDTQYF	TGTGCCAGCAGCTTGACTAGGGTCAGCACAGATACGCAGTATTTT
TRBJ2-7	-	TRBD2	TRBV18	CASSPKGLAADEQYF	TGTGCCAGCTCACCGAAGGGACTAGCGGCGGACGAGCAGTACTTC
TRBJ1-1	-	-	TRBV28	CASSLGGRGLEAFF	TGTGCCAGCAGTTTAGGCGGTCGGGGGCTTGAAGCTTTCTTT
TRBJ2-2	-	-	TRBV6-5	CASRLQGNTGELFF	TGTGCCAGCAGGCTCCAGGGGAACACCGGGGAGCTGTTTTTT
TRBJ2-1	-	-	TRBV9	CASSVGGYEQFF	TGTGCCAGCAGCGTAGGGGGATATGAGCAGTTCTTC
TRBJ2-7	-	-	TRBV19	CASSWGLGSSSYEQYF	TGTGCCAGTTCCTGGGGTTTGGGTTCCAGCTCCTACGAGCAGTACTTC
TRBJ2-1	-	TRBD2	TRBV5-8	CASSLLGLAGGTYNEQFF	TGTGCCAGCAGCTTGCTAGGACTAGCGGGAGGAACCTACAATGAGCAGTTCTTC
TRBJ1-2	-	-	TRBV19	CASSPSVDGTYGYTF	TGTGCCAGTAGTCCCTCGGTGGACGGCACCTATGGCTACACCTTC
TRBJ2-3	-	TRBD1	TRBV5-1	CASSLGQGSTDTQYF	TGCGCCAGCAGCTTGGGACAGGGATCGACAGATACGCAGTATTTT
TRBJ2-7	-	TRBD2	TRBV27	CASSRTVWRGTYEQYF	TGTGCCAGCAGCCGAACGGTGTGGCGGGGGACCTACGAGCAGTACTTC
TRBJ2-5	-	TRBD2	TRBV7-7	CASSLGLAGQETQYF	TGTGCCAGCAGCTTAGGGCTAGCGGGACAAGAGACCCAGTACTTC
TRBJ2-1	-	-	TRBV5-1	CASSPNSSGEQFF	TGCGCCAGCAGCCCGAATAGCTCCGGTGAGCAGTTCTTC
TRBJ2-3	-	TRBD2	TRBV14	CASSQDLGLAGGTQYF	TGTGCCAGCAGCCAAGATTTGGGACTAGCGGGTGGTACGCAGTATTTT
TRBJ2-7	-	TRBD1	TRBV7-8	CASTPDRGRGEQYF	TGTGCCAGCACCCCGGACAGGGGGCGGGGGGAGCAGTACTTC
TRBJ2-1	-	TRBD2	TRBV7-2	CASSLARGLANNEQFF	TGTGCCAGCAGCTTAGCCCGGGGACTAGCGAACAATGAGCAGTTCTTC
TRBJ1-1	-	-	TRBV6-6	CASSLVAEAFF	TGTGCCAGCAGTTTAGTCGCTGAAGCTTTCTTT
TRBJ2-7	once	-	TRBV5-1	CASSLGQDGEQYF	TGCGCCAGCAGCTTGGGGCAGGACGGCGAGCAGTACTTC
TRBJ2-7	-	TRBD2	TRBV14	CASSLAGGTYEQYF	TGTGCCAGCAGTTTAGCGGGAGGCACCTACGAGCAGTACTTC
TRBJ2-5	-	TRBD2	TRBV19	CASSRQAGGETQYF	TGTGCCAGTAGCCGTCAAGCGGGAGGGGAGACCCAGTACTTC
TRBJ1-1	once	-	TRBV3-1/TRBV3-2	CASSQDRGMAFF	TGTGCCAGCAGCCAAGATCGGGGAATGGCTTTCTTT
TRBJ2-5	-	-	TRBV5-1	CASSLLQGDVTQYF	TGCGCCAGCAGCTTGCTACAGGGAGACGTGACCCAGTACTTC
TRBJ2-2	-	-	TRBV7-2	CASTSGGTSNTGELFF	TGTGCCAGCACCTCCGGGGGGACATCTAACACCGGGGAGCTGTTTTTT
TRBJ2-1	-	TRBD2	TRBV7-9	CASSLEGTSGTEQFF	TGTGCCAGCAGCTTAGAAGGAACTAGCGGGACGGAGCAGTTCTTC
TRBJ1-2	-	-	TRBV20-1	CAVADYGYTF	TGCGCGGTGGCGGACTATGGCTACACCTTC
TRBJ2-7	-	TRBD2	TRBV20-1	CSATSGHEQYF	TGCAGTGCTACTAGCGGCCACGAGCAGTACTTC
TRBJ1-5	-	-	TRBV27	CASSLSWTSNQPQHF	TGTGCCAGCAGTTTAAGTTGGACGAGCAATCAGCCCCAGCATTTT
TRBJ2-3	once	-	TRBV3-1/TRBV3-2	CASSRNRADTQYF	TGTGCCAGCAGCCGCAACAGGGCAGATACGCAGTATTTT
TRBJ2-1	-	-	TRBV6-5	CASPPAGSFYNEQFF	TGTGCCAGCCCCCCGGCAGGGTCCTTTTACAATGAGCAGTTCTTC
TRBJ2-2	-	-	TRBV4-3	CASSQNPGTGELFF	TGCGCCAGCAGCCAAAATCCGGGGACCGGGGAGCTGTTTTTT
TRBJ2-7	few	-	TRBV7-9	CASSLGGGYEQYF	TGTGCCAGCAGCTTAGGTGGAGGGTACGAGCAGTACTTC
TRBJ2-7	-	TRBD2	TRBV4-2	CASSQEGLAAYEQYF	TGTGCCAGCAGCCAAGAGGGACTAGCGGCCTACGAGCAGTACTTC
TRBJ2-4	-	-	TRBV11-1	CASSLAPTLAKNIQYF	TGTGCCAGCAGCTTAGCTCCGACCCTAGCCAAAAACATTCAGTACTTC
TRBJ2-7	-	-	TRBV2	CASSERLAYSYEQYF	TGTGCCAGCAGTGAGCGGCTAGCCTACTCCTACGAGCAGTACTTC
TRBJ2-7	-	-	TRBV9	CASSPSGGSGWAYEQYF	TGTGCCAGCAGCCCCTCTGGGGGGAGCGGGTGGGCCTACGAGCAGTACTTC
TRBJ2-3	-	-	TRBV28	CASSNELGADTQYF	TGTGCCAGCAGTAACGAGTTAGGCGCAGATACGCAGTATTTT
TRBJ2-7	-	-	TRBV19	CASSPGRALIYYEQYF	TGTGCCAGTAGTCCTGGGCGGGCATTGATTTACTACGAGCAGTACTTC
TRBJ2-1	-	TRBD2	TRBV11-1	CASSLSRLAGGDEQFF	TGTGCCAGCAGCTTATCGCGTCTAGCGGGAGGGGATGAGCAGTTCTTC
TRBJ1-1	-	-	TRBV4-1	CASSQRISTDTGRAFF	TGCGCCAGCAGCCAAAGAATTTCAACCGACACCGGACGGGCTTTCTTT